Sequencing of this T cell receptor beta chain was carried out in a study of response to subunit inactivated influenza vaccine. Study results and caveats: A suggestion made by the authors is that each seasonal influenza vaccination recruits few new T cells.

TCRdb processed the RT-PCR reads anew with MiXCR; each CDR3 protein has one entry. Found here are 650,000 to 700,000 distinct CDR3 sequences, less than 20% of them singletons; the top ten hold more than 9%. Notes on this clonotype: Antigen unknown.

This CDR3 is built from 10 residues. V was clipped by 8 bases and J by 6 bases; unmatched bases: 1. Sequencing used PBMCs from blood, obtained less than 13 days after vaccination. The rearrangement uses TRBV12-3 or TRBV12-4 and TRBJ2-7, with 7 bases fitting TRBD2. The TCR comes from a man over 45 who received an inactivated influenza vaccine. CDR3 sequence (DNA): TGTGCCAGCCGGGGGGTCGAGCAGTACTTC. The encoded protein is CASRGVEQYF.